This TCR beta chain was captured by sequencing in a study of vaccination effects on CD4 cells after COVID-19. Germline V CDR1 and CDR2: WSHSY, SAAADI. The length of the CDR3 is 14 residues. Trimming took 4 bases from V and 6 from J, leaving 10 bases between them. Measured with immunoSEQ multiplex PCR; TCRdb has only the in-frame clones, and not every one. The table has tens of thousands of clones, approximately 77% seen once. CD4+ T cell isolation took place after approximately 11 days of culture. Comments on this clone: The antigen is unknown.

The J gene is TRBJ1-6, the V gene TRBV10-2; no reliable D call. The sample in question was CD4+ T cells from PBMCs cultured without peptide, obtained before COVID-19 vaccination. The clonotype originates from a human donor who received a COVID-19 vaccine. The CDR3 loop is CASSGGESNSPLHF. The CDR3 DNA reads TGCGCCAGCAGTGGCGGGGAGTCTAATTCACCCCTCCACTTT.